The rows below give T cell receptor beta chains drawn from one sample of a study of cytomegalovirus exposure and HLA in healthy donors. Clones were sequenced by immunoSEQ multiplex PCR, and TCRdb holds only the in-frame ones, with some missing. The table includes about 140,000 clones, approximately 80% detected once. The sample was PBMCs. The receptors shown here come from a male donor in good health and CMV-seronegative. The CDR3 runs from the conserved cysteine through the conserved F or W. D genes are given only for firm matches. Clone size is stated in some rows and not others, as once, few, many or a class when expanded.

CASSLEQGRIYGYTF,TGTGCCAGCAGCTTAGAACAGGGTCGGATTTATGGCTACACCTTC,TRBV11-2,NA,TRBJ1-2,once
CAWSVGTGGGNTIYF,TGTGCCTGGAGTGTAGGGACAGGGGGAGGTAACACCATATATTTT,TRBV30,TRBD1,TRBJ1-3,few
CASRAFEYNSPLHF,TGTGCCAGCAGAGCATTTGAGTATAATTCACCCCTCCACTTT,TRBV6-1,NA,TRBJ1-6,NA
CASSIQGTQSKLFF,TGTGCCAGTAGTATTCAGGGGACCCAGTCGAAACTGTTTTTT,TRBV19,NA,TRBJ1-4,few
CASSPSRRDRVNEKLFF,TGTGCCAGTAGTCCTAGCAGGAGAGACAGGGTGAACGAAAAACTGTTTTTT,TRBV19,TRBD1,TRBJ1-4,NA
CASRPTGAETQYF,TGCGCCAGCAGACCTACAGGGGCGGAGACCCAGTACTTC,TRBV5-1,TRBD1,TRBJ2-5,NA
CASSIGGLSGNTIYF,TGTGCCAGTAGTATAGGGGGACTCTCTGGAAACACCATATATTTT,TRBV19,NA,TRBJ1-3,once
CASSTYRGSNQPQHF,TGTGCCAGCAGCACCTACAGGGGGAGCAATCAGCCCCAGCATTTT,TRBV7-8,TRBD1,TRBJ1-5,NA
CARGLGGRHEQYF,TGTGCCAGAGGCTTGGGAGGGAGGCACGAGCAGTACTTC,TRBV5-3,TRBD2,TRBJ2-7,once
CASSLITLAGPPEAFF,TGTGCCAGCAGTCTAATTACACTCGCGGGTCCCCCTGAAGCTTTCTTT,TRBV28,NA,TRBJ1-1,NA
CASSARTGDTEAFF,TGTGCCAGTAGCGCCCGGACAGGGGACACTGAAGCTTTCTTT,TRBV19,TRBD1,TRBJ1-1,NA
CSGDRVSTDTQYF,TGCAGCGGCGACAGGGTTAGCACAGATACGCAGTATTTT,TRBV29-1,TRBD1,TRBJ2-3,few
CASSVVRRTEAFF,TGTGCCAGCAGCGTAGTGAGGAGGACTGAAGCTTTCTTT,TRBV9,NA,TRBJ1-1,once
CASSAGGGSWANEKLFF,TGTGCCAGCAGCGCCGGGGGAGGGTCCTGGGCTAATGAAAAACTGTTTTTT,TRBV9,NA,TRBJ1-4,NA
CASSELIADLRNEQFF,TGTGCCAGCAGTGAGCTAATAGCGGACCTGCGAAATGAGCAGTTCTTC,TRBV2,NA,TRBJ2-1,NA
CASSLGLAGVEQFF,TGTGCCAGCAGCTTAGGACTAGCGGGAGTTGAGCAGTTCTTC,TRBV11-2,TRBD2,TRBJ2-1,few
CAWSPEAGGGETQYF,TGTGCCTGGAGCCCCGAAGCGGGAGGTGGAGAGACCCAGTACTTC,TRBV30,TRBD2,TRBJ2-5,NA
CASSPPFRGLGYEQYF,TGTGCCAGCAGCCCGCCTTTTAGGGGGCTGGGCTACGAGCAGTACTTC,TRBV13,TRBD1,TRBJ2-7,NA
CASSVKPRGAGTEAFF,TGTGCCAGCAGCGTAAAGCCCAGGGGCGCCGGCACTGAAGCTTTCTTT,TRBV9,NA,TRBJ1-1,NA
CASSPQGQGNEKLFF,TGTGCCAGCTCACCGCAGGGACAAGGGAATGAAAAACTGTTTTTT,TRBV18,NA,TRBJ1-4,NA
CASTGADSYEQYF,TGTGCCAGCACCGGAGCGGATTCCTACGAGCAGTACTTC,TRBV28,NA,TRBJ2-7,few
CASSSAGRGTEAFF,TGCGCCAGCAGCTCGGCGGGCCGGGGCACTGAAGCTTTCTTT,TRBV5-1,NA,TRBJ1-1,NA
CASRRGTPNQPQHF,TGTGCCAGCAGGAGGGGGACACCAAATCAGCCCCAGCATTTT,TRBV2,NA,TRBJ1-5,NA
CASSSQGTNYYNEQFF,TGTGCCAGCAGCTCTCAGGGGACTAACTACTACAATGAGCAGTTCTTC,TRBV7-3,NA,TRBJ2-1,NA
CASSADRANQPQHF,TGTGCCAGCAGCGCGGACAGGGCTAACCAGCCCCAGCATTTT,TRBV11-2,TRBD1,TRBJ1-5,NA
CASSHPGTSGGTDTQYF,TGCGCCAGCAGCCACCCCGGGACTAGCGGGGGTACAGATACGCAGTATTTT,TRBV4-1,TRBD2,TRBJ2-3,NA
CAPQGDRSSLNNYGYTF,TGTGCCCCTCAGGGGGACAGATCATCTTTAAATAACTATGGCTACACCTTC,TRBV12-5,TRBD1,TRBJ1-2,NA
CASSPFGEYTEAFF,TGTGCCAGCAGCCCTTTCGGGGAGTACACTGAAGCTTTCTTT,TRBV4-2,NA,TRBJ1-1,NA
CASSFRDRVPSGANVLTF,TGTGCCAGCAGTTTCCGGGACAGGGTACCCTCTGGGGCCAACGTCCTGACTTTC,TRBV27,TRBD1,TRBJ2-6,NA
CASWSIAGAEAFF,TGTGCCAGCTGGAGCATCGCAGGGGCTGAAGCTTTCTTT,TRBV28,NA,TRBJ1-1,NA
CASSQGQGPRTQYF,TGTGCCAGCAGCCAGGGACAGGGCCCGCGGACCCAGTACTTC,TRBV7-2,TRBD1,TRBJ2-5,NA
CASSTDPGSLGEQFF,TGTGCCAGTAGTACCGACCCGGGGAGTTTAGGTGAGCAGTTCTTC,TRBV19,NA,TRBJ2-1,NA
CASSQGQGPANQPQHF,TGCGCCAGCAGCCAAGGACAGGGCCCTGCAAATCAGCCCCAGCATTTT,TRBV4-1,TRBD1,TRBJ1-5,NA
CASSLKGTSGRPPYNEQFF,TGTGCCAGCAGCTTGAAGGGGACTAGCGGGAGGCCCCCCTACAATGAGCAGTTCTTC,TRBV5-4,TRBD2,TRBJ2-1,NA
CASSPRQGASEAFF,TGTGCCAGCTCACCACGACAGGGGGCGAGTGAAGCTTTCTTT,TRBV18,TRBD1,TRBJ1-1,NA
CASSLGQAGNSPLHF,TGTGCCAGTAGTCTGGGACAGGCAGGAAATTCACCCCTCCACTTT,TRBV19,TRBD1,TRBJ1-6,few
CARSLVRAGNNQPQHF,TGTGCCAGAAGCTTGGTCAGAGCAGGGAACAATCAGCCCCAGCATTTT,TRBV5-3,NA,TRBJ1-5,once